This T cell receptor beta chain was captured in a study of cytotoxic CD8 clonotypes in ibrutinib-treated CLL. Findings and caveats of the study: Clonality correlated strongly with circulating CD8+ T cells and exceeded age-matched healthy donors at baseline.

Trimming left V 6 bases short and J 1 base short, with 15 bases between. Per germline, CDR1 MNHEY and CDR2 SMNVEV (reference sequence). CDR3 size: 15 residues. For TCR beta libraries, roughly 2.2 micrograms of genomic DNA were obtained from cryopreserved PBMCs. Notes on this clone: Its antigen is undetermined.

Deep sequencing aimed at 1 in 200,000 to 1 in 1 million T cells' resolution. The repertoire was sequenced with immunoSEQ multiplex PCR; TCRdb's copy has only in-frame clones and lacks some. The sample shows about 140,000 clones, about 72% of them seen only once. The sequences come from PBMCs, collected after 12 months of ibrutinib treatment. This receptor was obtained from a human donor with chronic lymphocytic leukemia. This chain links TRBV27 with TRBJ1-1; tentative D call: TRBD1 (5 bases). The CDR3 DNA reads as TGTGCCAGCAGCCAACCGGGGACGAGGAACACTGAAGCTTTCTTT. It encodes CASSQPGTRNTEAFF.